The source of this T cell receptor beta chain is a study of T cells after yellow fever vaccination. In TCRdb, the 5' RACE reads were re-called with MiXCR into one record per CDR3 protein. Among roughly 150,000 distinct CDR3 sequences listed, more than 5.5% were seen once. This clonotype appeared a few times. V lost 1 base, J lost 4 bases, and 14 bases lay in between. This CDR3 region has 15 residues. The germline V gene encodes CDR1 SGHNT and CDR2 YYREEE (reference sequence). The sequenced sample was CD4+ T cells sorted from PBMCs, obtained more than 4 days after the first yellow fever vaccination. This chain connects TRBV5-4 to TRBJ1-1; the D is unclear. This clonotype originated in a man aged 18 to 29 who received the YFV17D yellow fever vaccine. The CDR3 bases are TGTGCCAGCAGCTTGTATGGTCCCCCGAGCACTGAAGCTTTCTTT. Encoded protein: CASSLYGPPSTEAFF.